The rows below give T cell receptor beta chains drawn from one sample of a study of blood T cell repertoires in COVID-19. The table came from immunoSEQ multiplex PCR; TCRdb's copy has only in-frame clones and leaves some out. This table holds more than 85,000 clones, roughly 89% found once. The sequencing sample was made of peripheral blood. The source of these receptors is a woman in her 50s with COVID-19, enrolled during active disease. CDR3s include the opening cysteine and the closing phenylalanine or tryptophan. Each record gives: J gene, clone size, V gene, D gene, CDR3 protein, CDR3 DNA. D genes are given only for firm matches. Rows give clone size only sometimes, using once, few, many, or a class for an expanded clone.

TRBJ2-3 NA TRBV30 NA CANDSVVRGYPDTQYF TGTGCCAACGACAGTGTGGTCCGCGGCTACCCAGATACGCAGTATTTT
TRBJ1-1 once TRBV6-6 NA CASSLDTGLNTEAFF TGTGCCAGCAGCCTTGACACAGGTTTGAACACTGAAGCTTTCTTT
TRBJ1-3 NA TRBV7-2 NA CASSRSGTGNTIYF TGTGCCAGCAGCCGTTCAGGGACTGGAAACACCATATATTTT
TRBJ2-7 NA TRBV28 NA CASRGEGRDEQYF TGTGCCAGCCGGGGAGAGGGCCGAGACGAGCAGTACTTC
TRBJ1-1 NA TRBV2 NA CASSEPGLMNTEAFF TGTGCCAGCAGTGAACCGGGACTGATGAACACTGAAGCTTTCTTT
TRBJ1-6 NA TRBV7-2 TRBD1 CASSSIFLRDRDSPLHF TGTGCCAGCAGCTCCATATTCCTCCGGGACAGGGATTCACCCCTCCACTTT
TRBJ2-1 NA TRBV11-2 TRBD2 CASGRGGPVEQFF TGTGCCAGCGGGCGGGGGGGCCCTGTTGAGCAGTTCTTC
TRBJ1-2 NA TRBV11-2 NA CASSLDSRFPNYGYTF TGTGCCAGCAGCTTAGATTCGAGGTTTCCTAACTATGGCTACACCTTC
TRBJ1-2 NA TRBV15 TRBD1 CATSRPPTGALDYGYTF TGTGCCACCAGCAGACCCCCGACAGGGGCCCTTGACTATGGCTACACCTTC
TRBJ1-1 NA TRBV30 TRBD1 CAWSATGRTEAFF TGTGCCTGGAGTGCGACAGGGCGCACTGAAGCTTTCTTT
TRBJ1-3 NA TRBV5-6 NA CASSLVDKTSGNTIYF TGTGCCAGCAGCTTGGTCGACAAAACGTCTGGAAACACCATATATTTT
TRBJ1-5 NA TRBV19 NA CASKRAHAGPQPQHF TGTGCCAGTAAGAGGGCACATGCGGGACCTCAGCCCCAGCATTTT
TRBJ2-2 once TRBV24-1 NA CATSEIAGELFF TGTGCCACCAGTGAGATCGCGGGGGAGCTGTTTTTT
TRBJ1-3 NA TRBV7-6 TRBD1 CASSLTGLGSGNTIYF TGTGCCAGCAGCCTGACAGGGTTGGGCTCTGGAAACACCATATATTTT
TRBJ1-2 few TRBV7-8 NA CASSLTPLRGYTF TGTGCCAGCAGCTTAACACCATTACGTGGCTACACCTTC
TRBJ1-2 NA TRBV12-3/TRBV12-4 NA CASTQAGSGYTF TGTGCCAGCACCCAGGCAGGGTCCGGCTACACCTTC